A single sample is the source of the 6 T cell receptor beta chains below, sequenced in a study of blood T cell repertoires in COVID-19. The table came from immunoSEQ multiplex PCR; TCRdb's copy has only in-frame clones and leaves some out. The sample has 310,000 or so clones, over 75% seen once. What was sequenced was PBMCs or T cells enriched from blood (not recorded which). The origin of the receptors is a woman in her thirties or forties who had recovered from COVID-19.

CDR3 DNA: TGCGCCAGCAGTGAGCGGGAGTCACCCCTCCACTTT. Translated: CASSERESPLHF. V gene TRBV10-2 combines with J gene TRBJ1-6, with D uncertain. The CDR3 covers 12 residues. Trimming stripped 2 bases from V and 10 bases from J, with 6 bases between. CDR1 WSHSY and CDR2 SAAADI come from the germline V gene.

The J gene is TRBJ1-2, the V gene TRBV12-3 or TRBV12-4; D is unresolved. V gave up 2 bases and J gave up 5 bases, with 6 bases separating them. This CDR3 is built from 12 residues. The CDR3 is CASSLTVYGYTF. The DNA of the CDR3 is TGTGCCAGCAGTTTAACTGTTTATGGCTACACCTTC.

The V and J genes are TRBV7-9 and TRBJ2-1, with 9 bases matching TRBD1. The junction had 8 bases not matched to a gene; V was cut back by 5 bases and J by 0 bases. This CDR3 is 17 amino acids long. Germline V gene lookup returns CDR1 SEHNR and CDR2 FQNEAQ (reference sequence). DNA for the CDR3: TGTGCCAGCAGCCCGCGGGACAGGGTGAGCTCCTACAATGAGCAGTTCTTC. This sequence encodes CASSPRDRVSSYNEQFF.

The chain links TRBV3-1 (or the pseudogene TRBV3-2) to TRBJ2-1, with TRBD1 as a possible D gene (5 bases). Germline-derived CDR1 and CDR2 are LGHDT and YNNKEL (reference sequence). V was trimmed by 0 bases and J by 7 bases, leaving 16 bases between them. The CDR3 contains 16 residues. CDR3 nucleotides: TGTGCCAGCAGCCAAGATCGGGCAGGGCTGGGAAATGAGCAGTTCTTC. Translating it yields CASSQDRAGLGNEQFF.

This sequence joins TRBV3-1 (or the pseudogene TRBV3-2) and TRBJ1-4; D unclear. The germline gives CDR1 LGHDT, CDR2 YNNKEL (reference sequence). The CDR3 sequence is 14 residues long. The V end was cut by 4 bases, the J end by 7 bases, with 13 bases between. The CDR3: CASSPATPGEKLFF. CDR3 nucleotides: TGTGCCAGCAGCCCTGCGACTCCGGGTGAAAAACTGTTTTTT.

V gene TRBV6-2 or TRBV6-3 combines with J gene TRBJ2-4; 8 bases are a match to TRBD2. J lost 5 bases, V lost 6 bases, and 9 bases had no gene match. The CDR3 covers 15 residues. Per the germline V gene, CDR1 is MNHEY and CDR2 is SVGEGT. In DNA form, the CDR3 reads TGTGCCAGCAGCAATCCGGGACTAGTCCAAAACATTCAGTACTTC. Translated, it gives CASSNPGLVQNIQYF.